The rows below give T cell receptor beta chains drawn from one sample of a study of Ad26.COV2.S vaccination and SARS-CoV-2 variants. Method: immunoSEQ multiplex PCR; TCRdb's copy keeps in-frame clones and lacks some. The profile shows about 410,000 clones, approximately 89% of them singletons. Material: peripheral blood, obtained in a trial of Ad26.COV2.S vaccine versus placebo. Every receptor here comes from a person between 18 and 65 years old who received the Ad26.COV2.S COVID-19 vaccine or a placebo. CDR3s include the opening cysteine and the closing phenylalanine or tryptophan. D genes are given only for firm matches. Only some rows state a clone size, as once, few, many or a class for expanded clones.

cdr3_length	d_call	v_call	j_call	clone_size	cdr3_nt	cdr3_aa
17	TRBD1	TRBV5-6	TRBJ1-1	few	TGTGCCAGCAGCTCCCTAAGACAGGGGGCTTGGAACACTGAAGCTTTCTTT	CASSSLRQGAWNTEAFF
14	TRBD1	TRBV19	TRBJ1-6	-	TGTGCCAGTAGTACCGGACAGGTTCATTCACCCCTCCACTTT	CASSTGQVHSPLHF
20	-	TRBV21-1	TRBJ2-1	once	TGTGCCAGCAGCACCCATGCGGCGCGTGGCTCGGCTTCGTGGGGTGGTGAGCAGTTCTTC	CASSTHAARGSASWGGEQFF
14	TRBD1	TRBV6-6	TRBJ1-4	-	TGTGCCAGCAGCCCTGCTGGGGACAGGGGTATACTGTTTTTT	CASSPAGDRGILFF
14	-	TRBV7-9	TRBJ1-1	-	TGTGCCAGCAGCTTCACAGGCCCGAACACTGAAGCTTTCTTT	CASSFTGPNTEAFF
13	TRBD1	TRBV4-3	TRBJ2-3	-	TGCGCCAGCAGCCCCAGATGGACAGGAACGAAGTATTTT	CASSPRWTGTKYF
12	-	TRBV30	TRBJ2-5	-	TGTGCCTGGAGTCTCATTGGGGAGACCCAGTACTTC	CAWSLIGETQYF
14	TRBD2	TRBV11-3	TRBJ2-4	-	TGTGCCAGCAGCCAGGGGGGACTAGCGGGAGTTCAGTACTTC	CASSQGGLAGVQYF
19	TRBD2	TRBV19	TRBJ2-1	-	TGTGCCAGTAGTATGGGACTAGCGGGAGGGCCGAAGGCCTACAATGAGCAGTTCTTC	CASSMGLAGGPKAYNEQFF
13	TRBD1	TRBV5-4	TRBJ1-2	-	TGTGCCAGCAGCTCCTCAACAGGGGATGGCTACACCTTC	CASSSSTGDGYTF
15	TRBD2	TRBV10-1	TRBJ2-1	-	TGCGCCAGCAGTTTAGCGGGAGGGCCGGTCAATGAGCAGTTCTTC	CASSLAGGPVNEQFF
13	-	TRBV20-1	TRBJ1-1	-	TGCAGTGCTAGTCGCGGGGCTCACACTGAAGCTTTCTTT	CSASRGAHTEAFF
13	-	TRBV6-6	TRBJ1-2	-	TGTGCCAGCAGTCTCAGGGCCCGTCGGGGCTACACCTTC	CASSLRARRGYTF
14	-	TRBV28	TRBJ1-3	-	TGTGCCAGCAGTCTTCCCTACTCTGGAAACACCATATATTTT	CASSLPYSGNTIYF
16	TRBD1	TRBV2	TRBJ2-3	-	TGTGCCAGCACCGGACGACAGGGACCTAGCACAGATACGCAGTATTTT	CASTGRQGPSTDTQYF
15	-	TRBV4-1	TRBJ1-1	-	TGCGCCAGCAGCCAAGATGCCCTGGATAGGACTGAAGCTTTCTTT	CASSQDALDRTEAFF
13	-	TRBV27	TRBJ1-5	-	TGTGCCAGCAGTTTAGGGTCTGCCCAGCCCCAGCATTTT	CASSLGSAQPQHF
15	-	TRBV3-1/TRBV3-2	TRBJ1-1	once	TGTGCCAGCAGCGCACTTTTAGGGGGTGGCACTGAAGCTTTCTTT	CASSALLGGGTEAFF
12	-	TRBV11-1	TRBJ1-1	-	TGTGCCAGCAGCTTAGGGGACACTGAAGCTTTCTTT	CASSLGDTEAFF
12	-	TRBV30	TRBJ1-2	-	TGTGCCTGGAGGCCCATTATTTATGGCTACACCTTC	CAWRPIIYGYTF
18	TRBD2	TRBV6-2/TRBV6-3	TRBJ2-1	-	TGTGCCAGCAGTTACTCTATTAGCGGGAAGGTGTCCTACAATGAGCAGTTCTTC	CASSYSISGKVSYNEQFF
14	TRBD1	TRBV27	TRBJ2-7	-	TGTGCCAGCAGTCCGCGCAGGGGGCTGAAGGAGCAGTACTTC	CASSPRRGLKEQYF
12	-	TRBV28	TRBJ2-3	-	TGTGCCAGCAGTCCCGATCCAGATACGCAGTATTTT	CASSPDPDTQYF
14	TRBD2	TRBV7-9	TRBJ2-3	-	TGTGCCAGCAGCTTTGGGCGGGAGCAGGATACGCAGTATTTT	CASSFGREQDTQYF
16	-	TRBV11-3	TRBJ2-2	-	TGTGCCAGCAGCTCGGCCATAAGTGGGGGTGCCGGGGAGCTGTTTTTT	CASSSAISGGAGELFF
15	-	TRBV5-1	TRBJ1-4	-	TGCGCCAGCAGCTTGCAGGGCTACGGGGAGGAAAAACTGTTTTTT	CASSLQGYGEEKLFF
14	-	TRBV5-1	TRBJ2-2	-	TGCGCCAGCAGCTTGGGAACAACGTCCGGGGAGCTGTTTTTT	CASSLGTTSGELFF
15	TRBD2	TRBV7-3	TRBJ2-3	-	TGTGCCAGCAGCGGTAGCGGGAGAACTACAGATACGCAGTATTTT	CASSGSGRTTDTQYF
13	-	TRBV6-5	TRBJ1-5	-	TGTGCCAGCAGTTACCTACAGGGTCAGCCCCAGCATTTT	CASSYLQGQPQHF